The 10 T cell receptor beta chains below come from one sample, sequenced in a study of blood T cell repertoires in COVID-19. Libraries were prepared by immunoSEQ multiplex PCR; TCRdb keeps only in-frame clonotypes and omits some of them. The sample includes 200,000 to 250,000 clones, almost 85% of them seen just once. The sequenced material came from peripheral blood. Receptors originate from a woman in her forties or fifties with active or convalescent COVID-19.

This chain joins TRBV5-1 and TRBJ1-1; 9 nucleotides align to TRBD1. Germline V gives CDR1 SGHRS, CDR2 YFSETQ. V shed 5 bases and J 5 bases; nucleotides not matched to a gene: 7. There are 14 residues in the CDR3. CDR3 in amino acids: CASRVTGGRTEAFF. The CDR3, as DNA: TGCGCCAGCAGGGTCACAGGGGGCCGGACTGAAGCTTTCTTT.

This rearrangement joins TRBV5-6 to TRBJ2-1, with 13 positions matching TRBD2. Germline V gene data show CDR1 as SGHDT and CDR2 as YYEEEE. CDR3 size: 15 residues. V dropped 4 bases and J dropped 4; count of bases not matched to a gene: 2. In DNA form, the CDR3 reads TGTGCCAGCAGCCCGGGACTAGCGGGGTACAATGAGCAGTTCTTC. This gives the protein CASSPGLAGYNEQFF.

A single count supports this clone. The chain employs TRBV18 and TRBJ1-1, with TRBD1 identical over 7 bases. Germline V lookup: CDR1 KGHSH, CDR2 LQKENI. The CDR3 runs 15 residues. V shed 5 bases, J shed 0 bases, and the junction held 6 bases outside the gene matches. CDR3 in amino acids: CASSSQGQLNTEAFF. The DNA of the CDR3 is TGTGCCAGCTCATCACAGGGACAGTTGAACACTGAAGCTTTCTTT. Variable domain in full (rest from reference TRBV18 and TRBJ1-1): NAGVMQNPRHLVRRRGQEARLRCSPMKGHSHVYWYRQLPEEGLKFMVYLQKENIIDESGMPKERFSAEFPKEGPSILRIQQVVRGDSAAYFCASSSQGQLNTEAFFGQGTRLTVV.

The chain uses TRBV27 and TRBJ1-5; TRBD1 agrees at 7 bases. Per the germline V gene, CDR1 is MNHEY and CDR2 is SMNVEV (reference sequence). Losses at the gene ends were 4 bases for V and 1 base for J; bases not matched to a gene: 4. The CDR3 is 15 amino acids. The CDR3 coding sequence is TGTGCCAGCAGTTGGGCCAGGGGGAGCAATCAGCCCCAGCATTTT. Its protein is CASSWARGSNQPQHF.

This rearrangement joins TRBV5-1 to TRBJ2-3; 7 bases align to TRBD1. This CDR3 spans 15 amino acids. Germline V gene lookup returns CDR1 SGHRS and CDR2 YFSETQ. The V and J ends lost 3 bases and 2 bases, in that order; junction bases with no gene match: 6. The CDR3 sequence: CASSYRGTDTDTQYF. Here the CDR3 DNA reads TGCGCCAGCAGCTACAGAGGGACAGACACAGATACGCAGTATTTT.

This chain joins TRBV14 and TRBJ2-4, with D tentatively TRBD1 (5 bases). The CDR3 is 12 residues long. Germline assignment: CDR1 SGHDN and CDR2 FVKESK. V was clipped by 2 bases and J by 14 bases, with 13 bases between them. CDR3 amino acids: CASSQTNRRKYF. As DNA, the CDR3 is TGTGCCAGCAGCCAAACCAACAGGAGAAAGTACTTC.

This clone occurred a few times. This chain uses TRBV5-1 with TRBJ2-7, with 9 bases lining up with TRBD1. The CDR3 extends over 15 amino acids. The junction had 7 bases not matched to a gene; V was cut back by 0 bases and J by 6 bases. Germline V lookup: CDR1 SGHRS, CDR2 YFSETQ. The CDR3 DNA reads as TGCGCCAGCAGCTTGGTTGGGGACAGGGAGGGCGAGCAGTACTTC. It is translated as CASSLVGDREGEQYF.

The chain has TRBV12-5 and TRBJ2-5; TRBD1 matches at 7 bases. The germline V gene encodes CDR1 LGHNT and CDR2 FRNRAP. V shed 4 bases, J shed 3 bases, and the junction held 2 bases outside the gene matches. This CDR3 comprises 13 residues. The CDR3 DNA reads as TGTGCTAGTGGTTCAGGGACAGAAGAGACCCAGTACTTC. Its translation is CASGSGTEETQYF.

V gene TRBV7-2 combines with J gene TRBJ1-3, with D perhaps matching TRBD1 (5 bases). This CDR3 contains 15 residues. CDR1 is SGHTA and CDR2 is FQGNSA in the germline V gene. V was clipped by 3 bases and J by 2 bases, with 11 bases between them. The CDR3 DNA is TGTGCCAGCAGCTTTGGGGCGGGAGCTGGAAACACCATATATTTT. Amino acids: CASSFGAGAGNTIYF. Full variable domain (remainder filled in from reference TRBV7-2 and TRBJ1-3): GAGVSQSPSNKVTEKGKDVELRCDPISGHTALYWYRQSLGQGLEFLIYFQGNSAPDKSGLPSDRFSAERTGGSVSTLTIQRTQQEDSAVYLCASSFGAGAGNTIYFGEGSWLTVV.

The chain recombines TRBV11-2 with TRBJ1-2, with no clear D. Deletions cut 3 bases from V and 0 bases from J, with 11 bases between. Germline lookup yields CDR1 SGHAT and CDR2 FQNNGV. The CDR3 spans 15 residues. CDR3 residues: CASSFNSGPNYGYTF. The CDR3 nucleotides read TGTGCCAGCAGCTTCAACAGTGGGCCTAACTATGGCTACACCTTC.